One T cell receptor (beta chain) is described in this entry. The source of the sample is a study of blood T cell repertoires in COVID-19. TCRdb's table, derived via immunoSEQ multiplex PCR, lists solely in-frame clones and lacks some. The sample lists about 20,000 clones, roughly 89% occurring once. Per germline, CDR1 SGHTA and CDR2 FQGTGA. The CDR3 has 13 amino acids. V dropped 2 bases and J dropped 4 bases, with 7 bases sitting between them. The source of this sequence is a woman aged 60-75 years with active COVID-19. Specimen: peripheral blood. The chain links TRBV7-3 to TRBJ2-3; D not resolved. The CDR3 sequence is CASSLVSADTQYF. In DNA, the CDR3 is TGTGCCAGCAGCTTAGTCTCGGCAGATACGCAGTATTTT.